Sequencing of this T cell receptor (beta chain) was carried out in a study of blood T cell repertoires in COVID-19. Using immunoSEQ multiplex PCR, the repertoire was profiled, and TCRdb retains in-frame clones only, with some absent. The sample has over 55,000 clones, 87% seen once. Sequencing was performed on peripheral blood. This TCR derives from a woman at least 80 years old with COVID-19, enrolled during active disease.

CDR3: CASSGSGKTEAFF. The CDR3, as DNA: TGTGCCAGCAGTGGATCAGGGAAAACTGAAGCTTTCTTT. The chain links TRBV2 to TRBJ1-1; a weak D match, TRBD1 (5 bases). This CDR3 has 13 amino acids. Germline CDR1 is SNHLY and CDR2 is FYNNEI. V lost 4 bases, J lost 5 bases, and 11 bases lay in between.